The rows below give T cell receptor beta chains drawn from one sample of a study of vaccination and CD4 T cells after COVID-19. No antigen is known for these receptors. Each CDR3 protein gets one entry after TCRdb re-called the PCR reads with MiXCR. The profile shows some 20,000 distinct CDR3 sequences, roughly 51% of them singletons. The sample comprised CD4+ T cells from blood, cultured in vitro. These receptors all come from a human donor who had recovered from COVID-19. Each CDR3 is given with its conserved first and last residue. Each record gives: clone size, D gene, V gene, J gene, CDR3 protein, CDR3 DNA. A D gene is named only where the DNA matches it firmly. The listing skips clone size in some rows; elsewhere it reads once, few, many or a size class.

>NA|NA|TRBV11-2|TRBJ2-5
CASSLLGGYQETQYF
TGTGCCAGCAGCTTATTGGGCGGGTACCAAGAGACCCAGTACTTC
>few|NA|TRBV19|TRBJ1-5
CASSIDGGGDQPQHF
TGTGCCAGTAGTATAGATGGGGGGGGCGATCAGCCCCAGCATTTT
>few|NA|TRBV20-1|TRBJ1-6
CSARTGYNSPLHF
TGCAGTGCTAGGACAGGCTATAATTCACCCCTCCACTTT
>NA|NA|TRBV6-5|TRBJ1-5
CASSSAGVNQPQHF
TGTGCCAGCAGTTCGGCGGGCGTCAATCAGCCCCAGCATTTT
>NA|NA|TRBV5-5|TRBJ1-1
CASSMTSRGNTEAFF
TGTGCCAGCAGCATGACCTCCAGGGGAAACACTGAAGCTTTCTTT
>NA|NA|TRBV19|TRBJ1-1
CATSRSTNTEAFF
TGTGCCACCTCCCGAAGTACGAACACTGAAGCTTTCTTT
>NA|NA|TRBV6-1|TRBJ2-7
CASSQTQGYEQYF
TGTGCCAGCAGTCAGACCCAGGGTTACGAGCAGTACTTC
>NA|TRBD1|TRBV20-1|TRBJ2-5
CSASFDRGSVQETQYF
TGCAGTGCTAGCTTCGACAGGGGGTCCGTCCAAGAGACCCAGTACTTC
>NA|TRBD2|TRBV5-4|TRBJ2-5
CASGAGTRQETQYF
TGTGCCAGCGGCGCCGGGACTAGACAAGAGACCCAGTACTTC
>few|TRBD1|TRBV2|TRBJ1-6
CASTAGQGENSPLHF
TGTGCCAGCACTGCTGGACAGGGAGAAAATTCACCCCTCCACTTT
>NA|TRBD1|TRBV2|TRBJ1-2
CATRQGESYGYTF
TGTGCCACCCGACAGGGAGAGAGCTATGGCTACACCTTC
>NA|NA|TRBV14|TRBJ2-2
CASSQVAGAVTGELFF
TGTGCCAGCAGCCAAGTGGCGGGGGCCGTCACCGGGGAGCTGTTTTTT
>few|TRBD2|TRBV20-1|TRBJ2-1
CSARNGRGLAGSYNEQFF
TGCAGTGCTAGAAATGGTAGAGGACTAGCGGGATCCTATAATGAGCAGTTCTTC
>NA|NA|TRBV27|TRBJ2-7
CASSLSQRAGYYGQYF
TGTGCCAGCAGTTTATCCCAGCGGGCCGGCTACTATGGGCAGTACTTC
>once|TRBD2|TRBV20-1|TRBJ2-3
CSVRQGLAGARYTDTQYF
TGCAGTGTTAGACAGGGACTAGCGGGGGCCAGGTACACAGATACGCAGTATTTT
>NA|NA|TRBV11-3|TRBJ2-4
CASSPEIAKNIQYF
TGTGCCAGCAGCCCGGAGATAGCCAAAAACATTCAGTACTTC
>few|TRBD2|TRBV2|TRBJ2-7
CASRIGLAGGRNEQYF
TGTGCCAGCAGGATAGGACTAGCGGGAGGGCGGAACGAGCAGTACTTC
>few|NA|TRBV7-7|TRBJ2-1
CASSLADAGIGEQFF
TGTGCTAGCAGCTTGGCGGACGCAGGGATCGGTGAGCAGTTCTTC
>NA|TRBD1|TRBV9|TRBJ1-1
CASSPRDRAYTEAFF
TGTGCCAGCAGCCCAAGGGACAGGGCGTACACTGAAGCTTTCTTT
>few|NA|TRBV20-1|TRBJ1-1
CSASHRFDAEAFF
TGCAGTGCTAGCCATAGGTTTGACGCTGAAGCTTTCTTT
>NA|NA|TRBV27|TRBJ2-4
CASSLGLAKNIQYF
TGTGCCAGCAGTTTAGGCCTAGCCAAAAACATTCAGTACTTC
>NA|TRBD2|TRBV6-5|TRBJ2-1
CASSSLAGGRNEQFF
TGTGCCAGCAGTTCCCTAGCGGGCGGGCGGAATGAGCAGTTCTTC